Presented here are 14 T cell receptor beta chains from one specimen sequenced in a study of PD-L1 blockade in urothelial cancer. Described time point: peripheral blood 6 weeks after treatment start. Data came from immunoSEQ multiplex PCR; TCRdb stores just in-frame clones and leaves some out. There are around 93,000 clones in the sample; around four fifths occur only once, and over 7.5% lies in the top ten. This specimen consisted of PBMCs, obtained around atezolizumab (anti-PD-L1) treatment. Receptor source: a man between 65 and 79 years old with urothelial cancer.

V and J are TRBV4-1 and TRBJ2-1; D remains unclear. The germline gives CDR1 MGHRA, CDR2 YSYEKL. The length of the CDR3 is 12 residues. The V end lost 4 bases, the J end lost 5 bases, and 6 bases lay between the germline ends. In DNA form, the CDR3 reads TGCGCCAGCAGCCTTCGAGACAATGAGCAGTTCTTC. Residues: CASSLRDNEQFF.

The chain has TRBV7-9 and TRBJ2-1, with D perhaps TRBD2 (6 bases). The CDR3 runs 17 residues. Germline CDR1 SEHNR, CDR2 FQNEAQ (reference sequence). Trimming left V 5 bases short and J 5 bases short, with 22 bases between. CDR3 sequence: CASSQPRGGKINNEQFF. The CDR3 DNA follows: TGTGCCAGCAGCCAACCGAGGGGCGGGAAGATCAACAATGAGCAGTTCTTC.

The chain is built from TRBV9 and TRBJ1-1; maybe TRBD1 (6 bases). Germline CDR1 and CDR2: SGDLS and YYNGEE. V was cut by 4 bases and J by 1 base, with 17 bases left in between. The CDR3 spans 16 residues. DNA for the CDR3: TGTGCCAGCAGCAAAAGAGCAGGGGCGGAGAACACTGAAGCTTTCTTT. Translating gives CASSKRAGAENTEAFF.

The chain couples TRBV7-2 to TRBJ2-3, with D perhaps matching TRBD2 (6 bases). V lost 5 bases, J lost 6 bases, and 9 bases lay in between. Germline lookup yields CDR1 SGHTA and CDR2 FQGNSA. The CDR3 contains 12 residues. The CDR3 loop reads CASSRDFDTQYF. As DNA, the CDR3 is TGTGCCAGCAGCCGGGACTTTGATACGCAGTATTTT. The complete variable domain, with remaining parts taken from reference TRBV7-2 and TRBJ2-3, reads GAGVSQSPSNKVTEKGKDVELRCDPISGHTALYWYRQSLGQGLEFLIYFQGNSAPDKSGLPSDRFSAERTGGSVSTLTIQRTQQEDSAVYLCASSRDFDTQYFGPGTRLTVL.

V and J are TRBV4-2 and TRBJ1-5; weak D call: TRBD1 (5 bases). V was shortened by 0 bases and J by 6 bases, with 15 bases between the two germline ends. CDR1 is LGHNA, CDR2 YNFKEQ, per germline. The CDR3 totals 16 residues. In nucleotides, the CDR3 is TGTGCCAGCAGCCAAGACCTGGGGGGGGGTGGTCAGCCCCAGCATTTT. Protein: CASSQDLGGGGQPQHF.

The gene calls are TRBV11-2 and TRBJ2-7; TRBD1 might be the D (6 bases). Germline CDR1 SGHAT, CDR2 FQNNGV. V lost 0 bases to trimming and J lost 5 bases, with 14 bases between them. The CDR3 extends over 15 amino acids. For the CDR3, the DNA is TGTGCCAGCAGCTTAGATCGTCTCAGGGGCGACGAGCAGTACTTC. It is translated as CASSLDRLRGDEQYF. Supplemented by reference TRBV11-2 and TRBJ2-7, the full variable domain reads EAGVAQSPRYKIIEKRQSVAFWCNPISGHATLYWYQQILGQGPKLLIQFQNNGVVDDSQLPKDRFSAERLKGVDSTLKIQPAKLEDSAVYLCASSLDRLRGDEQYFGPGTRLTVT.

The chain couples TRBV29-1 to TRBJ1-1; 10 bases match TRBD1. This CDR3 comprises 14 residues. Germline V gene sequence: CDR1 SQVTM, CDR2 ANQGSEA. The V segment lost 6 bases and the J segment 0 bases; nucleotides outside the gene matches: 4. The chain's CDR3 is CSVRDRGMNTEAFF. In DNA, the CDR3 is TGCAGCGTCCGGGACAGGGGAATGAACACTGAAGCTTTCTTT. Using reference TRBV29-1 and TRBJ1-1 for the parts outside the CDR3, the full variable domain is SAVISQKPSRDICQRGTSLTIQCQVDSQVTMMFWYRQQPGQSLTLIATANQGSEATYESGFVIDKFPISRPNLTFSTLTVSNMSPEDSSIYLCSVRDRGMNTEAFFGQGTRLTVV.

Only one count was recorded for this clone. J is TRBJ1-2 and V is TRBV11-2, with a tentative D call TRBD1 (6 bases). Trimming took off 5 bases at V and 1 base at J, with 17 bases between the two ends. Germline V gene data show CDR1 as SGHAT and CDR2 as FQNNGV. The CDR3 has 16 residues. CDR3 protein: CASSITQGRLNYGYTF. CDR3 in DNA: TGTGCCAGCAGCATAACACAGGGACGACTTAACTATGGCTACACCTTC.

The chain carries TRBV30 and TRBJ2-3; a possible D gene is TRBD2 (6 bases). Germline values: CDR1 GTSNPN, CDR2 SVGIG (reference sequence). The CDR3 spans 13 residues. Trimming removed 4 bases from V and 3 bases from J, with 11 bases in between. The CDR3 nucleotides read TGTGCCTGGACGGGGGATGGGACAGATACGCAGTATTTT. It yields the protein CAWTGDGTDTQYF.

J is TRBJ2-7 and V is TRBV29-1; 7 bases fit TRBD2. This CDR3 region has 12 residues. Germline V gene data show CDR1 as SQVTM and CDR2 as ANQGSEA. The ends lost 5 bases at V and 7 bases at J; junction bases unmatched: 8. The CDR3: CSVRAGVEEQYF. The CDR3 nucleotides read TGCAGCGTTCGTGCGGGAGTAGAGGAGCAGTACTTC.

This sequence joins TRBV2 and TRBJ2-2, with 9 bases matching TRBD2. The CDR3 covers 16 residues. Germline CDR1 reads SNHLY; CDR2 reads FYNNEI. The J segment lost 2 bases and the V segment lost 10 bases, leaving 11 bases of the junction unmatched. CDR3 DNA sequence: TGTGCCATCTCGTCCGGGACTAGCATTAACACCGGGGAGCTGTTTTTT. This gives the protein CAISSGTSINTGELFF.

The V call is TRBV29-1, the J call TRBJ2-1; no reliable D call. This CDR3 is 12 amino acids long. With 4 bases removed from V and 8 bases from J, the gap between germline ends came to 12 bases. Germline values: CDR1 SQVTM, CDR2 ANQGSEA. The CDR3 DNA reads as TGCAGCGTTGTGCGGCTCTGGGATGAGCAGTTCTTC. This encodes CSVVRLWDEQFF.

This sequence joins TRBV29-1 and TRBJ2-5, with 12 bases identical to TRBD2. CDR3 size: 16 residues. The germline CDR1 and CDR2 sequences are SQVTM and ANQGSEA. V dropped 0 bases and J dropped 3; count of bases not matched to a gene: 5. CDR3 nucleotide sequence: TGCAGCGTTGAAGATTGGCCTAGCGGGAGGGAAGAGACCCAGTACTTC. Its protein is CSVEDWPSGREETQYF.

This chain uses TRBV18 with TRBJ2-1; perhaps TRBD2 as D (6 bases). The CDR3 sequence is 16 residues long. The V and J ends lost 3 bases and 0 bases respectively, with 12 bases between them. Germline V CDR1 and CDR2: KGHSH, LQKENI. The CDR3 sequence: CASSPSGLLSYNEQFF. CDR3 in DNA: TGTGCCAGCTCACCTTCGGGACTTCTCTCCTACAATGAGCAGTTCTTC.